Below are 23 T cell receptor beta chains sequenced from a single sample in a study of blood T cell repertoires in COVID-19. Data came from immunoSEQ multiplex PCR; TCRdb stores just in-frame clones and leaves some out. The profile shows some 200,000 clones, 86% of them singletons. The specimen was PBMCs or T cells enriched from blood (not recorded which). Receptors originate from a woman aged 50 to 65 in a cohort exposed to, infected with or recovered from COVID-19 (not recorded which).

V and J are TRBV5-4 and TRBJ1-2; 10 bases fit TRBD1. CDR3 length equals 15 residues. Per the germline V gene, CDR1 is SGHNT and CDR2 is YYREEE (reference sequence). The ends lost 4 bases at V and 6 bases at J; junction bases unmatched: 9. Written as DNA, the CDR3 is TGTGCCAGCAGCCTAACTGACAGGGGGCCTGATGGCTACACCTTC. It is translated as CASSLTDRGPDGYTF.

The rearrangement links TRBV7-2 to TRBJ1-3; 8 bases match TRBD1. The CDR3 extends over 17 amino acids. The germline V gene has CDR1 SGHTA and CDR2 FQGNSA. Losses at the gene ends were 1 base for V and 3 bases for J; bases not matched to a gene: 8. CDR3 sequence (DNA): TGTGCCAGCAGCTTAGGAGGTGGCAGGGGGCTTGGAAACACCATATATTTT. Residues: CASSLGGGRGLGNTIYF. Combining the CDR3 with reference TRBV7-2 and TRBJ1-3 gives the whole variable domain GAGVSQSPSNKVTEKGKDVELRCDPISGHTALYWYRQSLGQGLEFLIYFQGNSAPDKSGLPSDRFSAERTGGSVSTLTIQRTQQEDSAVYLCASSLGGGRGLGNTIYFGEGSWLTVV.

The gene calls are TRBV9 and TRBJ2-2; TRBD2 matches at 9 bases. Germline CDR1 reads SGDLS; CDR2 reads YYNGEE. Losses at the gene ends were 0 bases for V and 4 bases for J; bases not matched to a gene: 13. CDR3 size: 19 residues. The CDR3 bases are TGTGCCAGCAGCGTAGAGCCAGCGGGGGGCCCTCTCTTCACCGGGGAGCTGTTTTTT. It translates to CASSVEPAGGPLFTGELFF.

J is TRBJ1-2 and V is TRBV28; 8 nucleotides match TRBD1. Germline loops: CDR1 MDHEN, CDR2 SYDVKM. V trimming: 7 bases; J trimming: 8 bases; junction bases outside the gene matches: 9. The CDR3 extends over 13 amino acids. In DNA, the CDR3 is TGTGCCAGCACCCTACCCGCAGGGGGCGGCTACACCTTC. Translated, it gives CASTLPAGGGYTF.

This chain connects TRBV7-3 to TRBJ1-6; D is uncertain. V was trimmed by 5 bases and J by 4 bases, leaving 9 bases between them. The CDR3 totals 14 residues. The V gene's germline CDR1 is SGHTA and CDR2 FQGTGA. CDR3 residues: CASSLVGYNSPLHF. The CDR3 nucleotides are TGTGCCAGCAGCCTCGTCGGTTATAATTCACCCCTCCACTTT.

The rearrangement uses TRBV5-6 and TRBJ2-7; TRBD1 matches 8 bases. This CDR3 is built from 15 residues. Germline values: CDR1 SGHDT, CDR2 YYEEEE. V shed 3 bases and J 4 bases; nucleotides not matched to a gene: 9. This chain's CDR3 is CASSSAGGSQYEQYF. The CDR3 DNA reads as TGTGCCAGCAGCTCCGCAGGGGGCAGTCAGTACGAGCAGTACTTC.

CDR3 coding DNA: TGTGCCAGCAGGTCTGGACAGACGGGCTACACCTTC. Amino acids: CASRSGQTGYTF. V usage is TRBV12-3 or TRBV12-4 and J usage is TRBJ1-2, with D possibly matching TRBD1 (6 bases). Deletions cut 6 bases from V and 8 bases from J, with 13 bases between. The CDR3 is made up of 12 amino acids.

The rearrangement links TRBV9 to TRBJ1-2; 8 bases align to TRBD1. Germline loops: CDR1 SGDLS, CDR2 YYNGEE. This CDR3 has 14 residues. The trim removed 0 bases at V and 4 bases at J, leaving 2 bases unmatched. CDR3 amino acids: CASSVGQGTYGYTF. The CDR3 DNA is TGTGCCAGCAGCGTAGGACAGGGGACCTATGGCTACACCTTC.

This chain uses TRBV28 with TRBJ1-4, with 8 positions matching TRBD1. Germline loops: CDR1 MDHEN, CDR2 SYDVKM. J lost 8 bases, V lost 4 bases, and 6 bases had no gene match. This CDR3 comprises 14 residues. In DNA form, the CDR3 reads TGTGCCAGCAGTTCCGGACAGGGAAGAGAAAAACTGTTTTTT. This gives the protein CASSSGQGREKLFF.

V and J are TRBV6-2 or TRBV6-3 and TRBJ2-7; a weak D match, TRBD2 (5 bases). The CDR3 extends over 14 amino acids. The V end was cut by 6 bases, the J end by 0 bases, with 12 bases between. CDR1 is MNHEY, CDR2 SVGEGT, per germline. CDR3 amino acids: CASSKDGGSYEQYF. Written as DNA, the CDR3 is TGTGCCAGCAGCAAGGACGGAGGCTCCTACGAGCAGTACTTC.

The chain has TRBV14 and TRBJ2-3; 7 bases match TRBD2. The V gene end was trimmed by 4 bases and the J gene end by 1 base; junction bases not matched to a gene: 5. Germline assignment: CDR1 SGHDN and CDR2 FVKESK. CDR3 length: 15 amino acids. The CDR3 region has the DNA TGTGCCAGCAGCCCTCGACTAGCTGGCACAGATACGCAGTATTTT. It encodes CASSPRLAGTDTQYF.

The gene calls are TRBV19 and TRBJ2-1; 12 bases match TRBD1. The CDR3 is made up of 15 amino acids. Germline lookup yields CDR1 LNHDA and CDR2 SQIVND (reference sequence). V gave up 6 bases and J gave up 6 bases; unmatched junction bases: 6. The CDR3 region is CASRTGTGGFNEQFF. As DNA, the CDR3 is TGTGCCAGTAGAACCGGGACAGGGGGCTTCAATGAGCAGTTCTTC.

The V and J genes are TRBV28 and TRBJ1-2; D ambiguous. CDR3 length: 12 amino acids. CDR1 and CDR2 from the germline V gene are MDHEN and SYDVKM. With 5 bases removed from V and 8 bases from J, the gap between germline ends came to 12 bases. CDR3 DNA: TGTGCCAGCAGTAGTGTCCTAAAAGGCTACACCTTC. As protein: CASSSVLKGYTF.

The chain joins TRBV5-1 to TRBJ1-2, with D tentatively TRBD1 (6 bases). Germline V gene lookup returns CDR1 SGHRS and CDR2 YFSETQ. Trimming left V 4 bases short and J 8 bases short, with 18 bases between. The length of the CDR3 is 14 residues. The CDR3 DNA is TGCGCCAGCAGCCGTAATGACAGGAGGTACGGCTACACCTTC. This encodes CASSRNDRRYGYTF.

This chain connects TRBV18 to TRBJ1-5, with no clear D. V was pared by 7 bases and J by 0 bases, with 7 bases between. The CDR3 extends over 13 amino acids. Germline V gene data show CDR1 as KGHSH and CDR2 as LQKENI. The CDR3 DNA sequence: TGTGCCAGCTGCGAATATAGCAATCAGCCCCAGCATTTT. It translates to CASCEYSNQPQHF.

The CDR3 reads CASSVPPGEQYF. The CDR3 DNA follows: TGTGCCAGCAGCGTACCCCCGGGGGAGCAGTACTTC. V and J are TRBV9 and TRBJ2-7; a possible D gene is TRBD2 (5 bases). The germline V gene has CDR1 SGDLS and CDR2 YYNGEE. V lost 1 base to trimming and J lost 7 bases, with 9 bases between them. CDR3 length equals 12 residues.

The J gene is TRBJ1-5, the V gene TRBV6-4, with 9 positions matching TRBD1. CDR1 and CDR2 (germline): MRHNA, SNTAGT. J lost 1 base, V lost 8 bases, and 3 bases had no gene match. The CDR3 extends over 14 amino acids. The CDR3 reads CASQGQGSNQPQHF. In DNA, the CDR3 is TGTGCCAGCCAGGGACAGGGAAGCAATCAGCCCCAGCATTTT.

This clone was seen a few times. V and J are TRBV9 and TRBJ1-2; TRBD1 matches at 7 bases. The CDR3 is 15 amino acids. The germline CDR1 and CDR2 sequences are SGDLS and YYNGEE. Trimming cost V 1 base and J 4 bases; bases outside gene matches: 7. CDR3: CASSVSYQGVYGYTF. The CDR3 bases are TGTGCCAGCAGCGTATCCTACCAGGGGGTCTATGGCTACACCTTC.

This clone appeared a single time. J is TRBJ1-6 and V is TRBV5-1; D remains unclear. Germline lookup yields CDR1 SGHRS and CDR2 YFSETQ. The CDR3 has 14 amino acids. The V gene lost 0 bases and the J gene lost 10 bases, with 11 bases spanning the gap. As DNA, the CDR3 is TGCGCCAGCAGCTTGGGGGGAGAAGGATCACCCCTCCACTTT. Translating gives CASSLGGEGSPLHF.

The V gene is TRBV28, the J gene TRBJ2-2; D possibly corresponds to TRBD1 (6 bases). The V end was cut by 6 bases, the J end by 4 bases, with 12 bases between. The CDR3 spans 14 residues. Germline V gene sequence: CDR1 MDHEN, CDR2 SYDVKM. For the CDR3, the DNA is TGTGCCAGCAGGGAACAGGGAGTCACCGGGGAGCTGTTTTTT. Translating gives CASREQGVTGELFF.

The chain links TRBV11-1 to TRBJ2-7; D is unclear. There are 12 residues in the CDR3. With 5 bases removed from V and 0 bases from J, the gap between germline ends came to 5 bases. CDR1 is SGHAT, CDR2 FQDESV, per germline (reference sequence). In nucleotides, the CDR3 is TGTGCCAGCAGCCCGCGCTCCTACGAGCAGTACTTC. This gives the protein CASSPRSYEQYF.

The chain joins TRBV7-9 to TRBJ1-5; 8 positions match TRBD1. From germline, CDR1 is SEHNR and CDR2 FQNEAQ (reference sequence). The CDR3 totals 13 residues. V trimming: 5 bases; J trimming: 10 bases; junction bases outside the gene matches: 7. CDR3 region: CASSLGQGDPQHF. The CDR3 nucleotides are TGTGCCAGCAGCCTCGGACAGGGTGATCCCCAGCATTTT.

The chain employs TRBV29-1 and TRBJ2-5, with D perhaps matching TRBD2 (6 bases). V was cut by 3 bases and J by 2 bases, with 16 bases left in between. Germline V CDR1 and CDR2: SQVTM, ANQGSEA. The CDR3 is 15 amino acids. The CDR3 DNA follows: TGCAGCGTTGACGTCCAGGGAGGACGGCAAGAGACCCAGTACTTC. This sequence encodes CSVDVQGGRQETQYF.